This is a list of T cell receptor beta chains from one sample in a study of blood T cells in healthy people across ages. One entry per CDR3 protein, called by TCRdb with MiXCR from the 5' RACE reads. The sample holds roughly 800,000 distinct CDR3 sequences, 53% seen once. Sequences were obtained from blood. The source of these receptors is a man older than 75 in good health. CDR3s include the opening cysteine and the closing phenylalanine or tryptophan. Where a row states a size, it is once, few, many or the class of an expanded clone; other rows omit it.

cdr3_length	v_call	clone_size	j_call	cdr3_aa
14	TRBV5-1	NA	TRBJ2-1	CASRGASQEGRQFF
16	TRBV20-1	NA	TRBJ2-7	CSARDPPRAVVYEQYF
15	TRBV11-2	NA	TRBJ2-1	CASRAPGRNGNEQFF
12	TRBV20-1	few	NA	CSASYRTHEQYF
15	TRBV10-3	few	TRBJ2-3	CAINEAGGGTDTQYF
12	TRBV10-2	NA	TRBJ2-5	CASSEGSFAQYF
14	TRBV20-1	once	TRBJ2-7	CSARVSGQGGEQYF
16	TRBV12-3/TRBV12-4	NA	TRBJ2-3	CASSWGLAASTDTQYF
14	TRBV2	NA	TRBJ2-2	CAAWDRVKTGELFF
14	TRBV11-3	once	NA	CTSSLGFRVYEQYF
17	TRBV28	NA	TRBJ2-3	CASSRAGEVWRTDTQYF
15	TRBV28	NA	TRBJ2-1	CASGVVGPTLDEQFF
16	TRBV7-2	few	TRBJ1-5	CASSLVGTGDGQPQHF
14	TRBV5-4	NA	TRBJ2-3	CASSPGRPPGTQYF
13	TRBV5-1	once	TRBJ2-5	CASSQEGPRGQYF
15	TRBV6-5	NA	TRBJ1-2	CASRRDRDKGYGYTF
23	TRBV7-8	NA	TRBJ2-3	CASSLIRTGGMGGTGGHTDTQYF
16	TRBV7-8	NA	TRBJ2-1	CASSLGGLEGANEQFF
16	TRBV24-1	NA	TRBJ2-1	CATSEPPGQGAYEQFF
14	TRBV20-1	NA	TRBJ2-7	CSAPRRDSSYEQYF
14	TRBV6-5	NA	TRBJ2-7	CASSMSGRRYEQYF
13	TRBV29-1	NA	TRBJ2-7	CSVILTLVAEQYF
19	TRBV5-1	NA	TRBJ2-5	CASSLFLQGSGVGSETQYF
12	TRBV29-1	few	TRBJ2-5	CSVDQGEETQYF
15	TRBV11-2	NA	NA	CASSVRPGPQETQFF
15	TRBV12-3/TRBV12-4	few	TRBJ2-7	CASSLLADALYEQYF
16	TRBV2	once	TRBJ2-1	CASSEPGLAGGNEQFF
13	TRBV6-5	NA	TRBJ2-7	CASRKTMGNEQYF
12	TRBV2	NA	NA	CASIRQGGEQYF
16	TRBV5-1	NA	TRBJ1-5	CASSLEGTGEGQPQHF
15	TRBV9	few	TRBJ2-1	CASSPRIAGGNEQFF
14	TRBV3-1	few	TRBJ2-5	CASSQGSGRETQYF
14	TRBV29-1	NA	TRBJ2-7	CSVAIGTGVDEQYF
16	TRBV5-1	NA	TRBJ2-1	CASSGETSGRPNEQFF
15	TRBV24-1	few	TRBJ2-7	CATSDPGQGSYEQYF
13	TRBV20-1	few	TRBJ1-1	CSARAGGGTEAFF
13	TRBV20-1	NA	TRBJ2-5	CSATTREKETQYF
17	TRBV6-5	many	TRBJ2-1	CASSYLGPISSYNEQFF
13	TRBV11-2	NA	TRBJ2-1	CASSLVRVDEQFF